This T cell receptor (beta chain) was captured in a study of cytomegalovirus exposure and HLA in healthy donors. As for the study in general: The study's early data release held approximately 91 million unique TCRs from HLA-typed donors.

The V gene end was trimmed by 0 bases and the J gene end by 5 bases; junction bases not matched to a gene: 10. The CDR3 spans 16 residues. Germline V lookup: CDR1 SGHRS, CDR2 YFSETQ. A word on this clone: The target antigen is unknown.

The PCR made use of 60 Vbeta and 13 Jbeta primers. Sequencing used immunoSEQ multiplex PCR; TCRdb keeps in-frame clones, though not all of them. The table records some 140,000 clones, about 70% of them present only once. Overall study findings and caveats: Earlier findings revealed that most TCR beta V segments proved productive either about 87% or about 30% of the time.

The TCR originated in a man in his forties or fifties in good health and CMV-seronegative. Sequencing input: PBMCs. The V and J genes are TRBV5-1 and TRBJ1-2, with 7 bases lining up with TRBD1. The DNA for the CDR3 is TGCGCCAGCAGCTTGGGAAGGGACAGATGGATTTATGGCTACACCTTC. Translating it yields CASSLGRDRWIYGYTF.